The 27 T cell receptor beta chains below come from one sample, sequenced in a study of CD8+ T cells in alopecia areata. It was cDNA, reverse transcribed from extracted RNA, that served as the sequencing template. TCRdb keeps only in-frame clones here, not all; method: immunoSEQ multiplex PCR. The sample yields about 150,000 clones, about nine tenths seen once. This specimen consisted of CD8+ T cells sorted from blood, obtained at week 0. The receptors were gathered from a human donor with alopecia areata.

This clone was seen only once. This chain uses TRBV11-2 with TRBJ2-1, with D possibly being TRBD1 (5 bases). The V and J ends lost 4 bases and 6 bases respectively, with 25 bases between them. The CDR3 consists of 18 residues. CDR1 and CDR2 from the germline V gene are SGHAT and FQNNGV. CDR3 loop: CASSSTYPQIGAGNEQFF. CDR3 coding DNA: TGTGCCAGCAGCTCCACATACCCCCAGATTGGGGCCGGCAATGAGCAGTTCTTC.

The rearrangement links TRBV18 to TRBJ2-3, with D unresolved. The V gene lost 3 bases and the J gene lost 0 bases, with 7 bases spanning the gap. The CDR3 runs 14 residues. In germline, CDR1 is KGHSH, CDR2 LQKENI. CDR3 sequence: CASSPSESTDTQYF. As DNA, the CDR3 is TGTGCCAGCTCACCCTCAGAAAGCACAGATACGCAGTATTTT.

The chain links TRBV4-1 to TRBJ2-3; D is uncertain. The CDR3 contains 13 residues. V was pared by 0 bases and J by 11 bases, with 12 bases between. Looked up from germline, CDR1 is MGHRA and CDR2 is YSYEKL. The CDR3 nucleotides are TGCGCCAGCAGCCAAGAGAGCAGCAGCGAGCAGTATTTT. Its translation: CASSQESSSEQYF.

CDR3 DNA sequence: TGTGCCAGCAGCCACCCGAGCTCCTACGAGCAGTACTTC. The encoded protein is CASSHPSSYEQYF. The chain has TRBV7-9 and TRBJ2-7; D not certain. Germline CDR1 is SEHNR and CDR2 is FQNEAQ (reference sequence). V gave up 5 bases and J gave up 0 bases, with 8 bases separating them. The CDR3 extends over 13 amino acids.

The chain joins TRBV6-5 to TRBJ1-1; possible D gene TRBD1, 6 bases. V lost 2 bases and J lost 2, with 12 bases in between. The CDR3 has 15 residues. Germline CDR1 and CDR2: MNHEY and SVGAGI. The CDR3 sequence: CASSYGGTPNTEAFF. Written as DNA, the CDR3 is TGTGCCAGCAGTTACGGAGGGACACCTAACACTGAAGCTTTCTTT.

The CDR3 reads CASSPSSESDTQYF. The CDR3 DNA follows: TGCGCCAGCAGCCCCTCGAGTGAATCAGATACGCAGTATTTT. The rearrangement joins TRBV4-1 to TRBJ2-3; D remains unclear. This CDR3 has 14 amino acids. The germline V and J ends were trimmed by 4 bases and 4 bases, with 12 bases remaining between them. CDR1 and CDR2 from the germline V gene are MGHRA and YSYEKL.

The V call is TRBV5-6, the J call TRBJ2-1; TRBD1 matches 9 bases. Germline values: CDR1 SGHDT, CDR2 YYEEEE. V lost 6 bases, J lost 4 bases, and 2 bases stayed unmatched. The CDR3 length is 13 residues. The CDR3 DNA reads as TGTGCCAGCATACAGGGGGCTTACAATGAGCAGTTCTTC. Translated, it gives CASIQGAYNEQFF. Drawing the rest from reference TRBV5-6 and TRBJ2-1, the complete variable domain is DAGVTQSPTHLIKTRGQQVTLRCSPKSGHDTVSWYQQALGQGPQFIFQYYEEEERQRGNFPDRFSGHQFPNYSSELNVNALLLGDSALYLCASIQGAYNEQFFGPGTRLTVL.

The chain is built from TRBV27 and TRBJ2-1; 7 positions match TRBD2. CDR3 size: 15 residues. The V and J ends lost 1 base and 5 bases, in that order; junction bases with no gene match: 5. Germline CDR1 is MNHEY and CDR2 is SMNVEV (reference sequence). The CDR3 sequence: CASSLWASGNNEQFF. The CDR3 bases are TGTGCCAGCAGTTTATGGGCTAGCGGAAACAATGAGCAGTTCTTC.

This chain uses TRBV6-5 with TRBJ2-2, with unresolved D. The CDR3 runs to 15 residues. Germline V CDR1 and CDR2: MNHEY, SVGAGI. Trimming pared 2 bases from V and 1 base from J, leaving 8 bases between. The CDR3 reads CASSYEPLNTGELFF. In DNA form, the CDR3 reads TGTGCCAGCAGTTACGAGCCTCTGAACACCGGGGAGCTGTTTTTT.

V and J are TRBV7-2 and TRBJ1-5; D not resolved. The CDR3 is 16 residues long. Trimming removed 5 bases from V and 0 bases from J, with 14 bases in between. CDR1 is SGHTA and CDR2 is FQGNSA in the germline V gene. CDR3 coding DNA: TGTGCCAGCAGCACCGCCGGGGTTAATAGCAATCAGCCCCAGCATTTT. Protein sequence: CASSTAGVNSNQPQHF.

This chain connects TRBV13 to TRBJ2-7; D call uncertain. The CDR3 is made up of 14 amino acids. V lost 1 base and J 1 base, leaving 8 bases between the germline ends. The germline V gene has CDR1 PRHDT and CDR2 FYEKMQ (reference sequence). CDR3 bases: TGTGCCAGCAGCTTAGAAAGGGCTTCCTACGAGCAGTACTTC. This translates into CASSLERASYEQYF.

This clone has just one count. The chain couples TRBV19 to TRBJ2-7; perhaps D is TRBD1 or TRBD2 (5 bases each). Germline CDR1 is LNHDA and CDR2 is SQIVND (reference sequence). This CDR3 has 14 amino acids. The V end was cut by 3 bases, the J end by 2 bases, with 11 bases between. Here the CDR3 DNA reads TGTGCCAGTAGTATTTTGGGGGAGCCCTACGAGCAGTACTTC. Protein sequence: CASSILGEPYEQYF.

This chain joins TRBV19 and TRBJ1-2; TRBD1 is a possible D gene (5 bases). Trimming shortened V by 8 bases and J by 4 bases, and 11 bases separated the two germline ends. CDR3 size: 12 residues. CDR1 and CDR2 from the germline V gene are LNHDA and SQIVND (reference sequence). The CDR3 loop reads CASAAGTYGYTF. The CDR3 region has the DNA TGTGCCAGTGCTGCAGGGACCTATGGCTACACCTTC. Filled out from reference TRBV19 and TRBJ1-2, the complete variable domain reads DGGITQSPKYLFRKEGQNVTLSCEQNLNHDAMYWYRQDPGQGLRLIYYSQIVNDFQKGDIAEGYSVSREKKESFPLTVTSAQKNPTAFYLCASAAGTYGYTFGSGTRLTVV.

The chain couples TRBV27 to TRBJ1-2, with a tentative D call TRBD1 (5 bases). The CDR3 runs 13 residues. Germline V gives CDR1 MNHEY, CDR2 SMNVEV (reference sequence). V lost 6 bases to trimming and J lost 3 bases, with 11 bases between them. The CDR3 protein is CASRRQGDYGYTF. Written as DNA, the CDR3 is TGTGCCAGCAGACGTCAGGGAGACTATGGCTACACCTTC.

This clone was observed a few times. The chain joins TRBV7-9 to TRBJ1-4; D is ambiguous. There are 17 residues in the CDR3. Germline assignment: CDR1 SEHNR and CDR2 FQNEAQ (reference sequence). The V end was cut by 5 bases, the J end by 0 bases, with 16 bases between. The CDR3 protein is CASSVLSGEATNEKLFF. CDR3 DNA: TGTGCCAGCAGCGTTCTCAGCGGGGAAGCAACTAATGAAAAACTGTTTTTT.

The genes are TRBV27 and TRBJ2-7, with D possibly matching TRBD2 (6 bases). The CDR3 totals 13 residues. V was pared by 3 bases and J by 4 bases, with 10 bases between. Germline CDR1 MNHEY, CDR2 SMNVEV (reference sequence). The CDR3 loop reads CASSLGTLYEQYF. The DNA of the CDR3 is TGTGCCAGCAGTTTGGGGACTCTTTACGAGCAGTACTTC.

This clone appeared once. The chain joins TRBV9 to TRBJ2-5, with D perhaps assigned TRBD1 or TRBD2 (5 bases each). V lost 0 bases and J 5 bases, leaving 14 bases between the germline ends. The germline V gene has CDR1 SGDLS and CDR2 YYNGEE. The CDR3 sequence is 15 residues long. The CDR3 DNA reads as TGTGCCAGCAGCGTAGGCAGGGAGCGAGACGAGACCCAGTACTTC. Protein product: CASSVGRERDETQYF.

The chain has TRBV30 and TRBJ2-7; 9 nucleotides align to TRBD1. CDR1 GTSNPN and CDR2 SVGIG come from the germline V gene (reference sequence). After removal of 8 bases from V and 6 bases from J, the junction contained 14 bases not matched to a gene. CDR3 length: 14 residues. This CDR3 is CAVGLGQGGFEQYF. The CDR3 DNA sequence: TGTGCCGTCGGGTTGGGACAGGGCGGGTTCGAGCAGTACTTC.

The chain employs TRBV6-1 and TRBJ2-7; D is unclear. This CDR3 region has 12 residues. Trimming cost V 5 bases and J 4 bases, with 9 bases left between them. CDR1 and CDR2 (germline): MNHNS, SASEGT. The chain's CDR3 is CASSPHGYEQYF. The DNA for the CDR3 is TGTGCCAGCAGTCCCCATGGGTACGAGCAGTACTTC.

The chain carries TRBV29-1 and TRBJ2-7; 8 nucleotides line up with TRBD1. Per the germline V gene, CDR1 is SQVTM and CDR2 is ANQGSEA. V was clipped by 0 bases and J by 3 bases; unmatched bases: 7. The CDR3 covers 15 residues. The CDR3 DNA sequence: TGCAGCGTTGAAGATCGGGCAGGGGGCATCTACGAGCAGTACTTC. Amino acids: CSVEDRAGGIYEQYF.

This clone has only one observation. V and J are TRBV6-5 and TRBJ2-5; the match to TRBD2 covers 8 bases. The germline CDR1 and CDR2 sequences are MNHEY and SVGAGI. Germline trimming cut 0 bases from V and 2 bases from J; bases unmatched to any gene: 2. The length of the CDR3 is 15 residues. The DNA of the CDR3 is TGTGCCAGCAGTTACTCGACTAGCGTACAAGAGACCCAGTACTTC. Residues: CASSYSTSVQETQYF.

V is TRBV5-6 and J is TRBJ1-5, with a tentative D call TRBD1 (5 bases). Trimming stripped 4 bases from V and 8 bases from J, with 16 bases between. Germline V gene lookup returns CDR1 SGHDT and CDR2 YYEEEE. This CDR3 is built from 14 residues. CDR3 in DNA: TGTGCCAGCAGCCCCCGCGCAGGGTTAGAGCCCCAGCATTTT. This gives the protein CASSPRAGLEPQHF.

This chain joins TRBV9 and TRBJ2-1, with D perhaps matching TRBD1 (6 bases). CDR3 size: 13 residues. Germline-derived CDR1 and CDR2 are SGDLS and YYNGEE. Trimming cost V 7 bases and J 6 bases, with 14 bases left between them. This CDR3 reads CASGPGTINEQFF. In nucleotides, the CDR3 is TGTGCCAGCGGACCCGGGACAATCAATGAGCAGTTCTTC.

CDR3 protein: CSVVRQAGRYYEQYF. In DNA, the CDR3 is TGCAGCGTTGTTCGGCAGGCGGGCCGCTACTACGAGCAGTACTTC. This rearrangement joins TRBV29-1 to TRBJ2-7; D is possibly TRBD2 (5 bases). Germline CDR1 SQVTM, CDR2 ANQGSEA. The CDR3 runs to 15 residues. Trimming took off 4 bases at V and 3 bases at J, with 19 bases between the two ends.

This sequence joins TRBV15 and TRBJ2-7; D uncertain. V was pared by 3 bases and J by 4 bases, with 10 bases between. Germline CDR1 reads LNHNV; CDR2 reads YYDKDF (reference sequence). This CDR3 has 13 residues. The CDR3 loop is CATSRIVRYEQYF. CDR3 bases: TGTGCCACCAGCAGGATCGTACGTTACGAGCAGTACTTC. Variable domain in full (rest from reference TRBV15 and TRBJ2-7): DAMVIQNPRYQVTQFGKPVTLSCSQTLNHNVMYWYQQKSSQAPKLLFHYYDKDFNNEADTPDNFQSRRPNTSFCFLDIRSPGLGDTAMYLCATSRIVRYEQYFGPGTRLTVT.

The CDR3 here is CASSLFGGSETQYF. In DNA form, the CDR3 reads TGTGCCAGCAGTTTATTTGGCGGGAGCGAGACCCAGTACTTC. The J gene is TRBJ2-5, the V gene TRBV27, with 7 bases that match TRBD2. CDR1 is MNHEY and CDR2 is SMNVEV in the germline V gene (reference sequence). The J segment lost 5 bases and the V segment lost 1 base, leaving 4 bases of the junction unmatched. The CDR3 has 14 amino acids.

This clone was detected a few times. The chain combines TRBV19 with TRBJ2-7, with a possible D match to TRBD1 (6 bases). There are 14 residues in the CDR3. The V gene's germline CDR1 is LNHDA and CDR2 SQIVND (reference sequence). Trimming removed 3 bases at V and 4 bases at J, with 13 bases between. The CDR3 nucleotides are TGTGCCAGTAGTATGGTGGGACAACATTACGAGCAGTACTTC. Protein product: CASSMVGQHYEQYF.